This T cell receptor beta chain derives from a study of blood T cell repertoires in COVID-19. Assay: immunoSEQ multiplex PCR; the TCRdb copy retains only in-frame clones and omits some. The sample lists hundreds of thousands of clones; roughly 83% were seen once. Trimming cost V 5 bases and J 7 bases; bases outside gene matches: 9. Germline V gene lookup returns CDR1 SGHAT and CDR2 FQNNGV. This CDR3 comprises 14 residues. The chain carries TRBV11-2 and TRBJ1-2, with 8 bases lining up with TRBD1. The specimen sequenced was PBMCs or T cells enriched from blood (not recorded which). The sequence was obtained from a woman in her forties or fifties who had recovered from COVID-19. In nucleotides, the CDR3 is TGTGCCAGCAGCCTGTCCGGGACAGGCCGTGGCTACACCTTC. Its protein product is CASSLSGTGRGYTF.